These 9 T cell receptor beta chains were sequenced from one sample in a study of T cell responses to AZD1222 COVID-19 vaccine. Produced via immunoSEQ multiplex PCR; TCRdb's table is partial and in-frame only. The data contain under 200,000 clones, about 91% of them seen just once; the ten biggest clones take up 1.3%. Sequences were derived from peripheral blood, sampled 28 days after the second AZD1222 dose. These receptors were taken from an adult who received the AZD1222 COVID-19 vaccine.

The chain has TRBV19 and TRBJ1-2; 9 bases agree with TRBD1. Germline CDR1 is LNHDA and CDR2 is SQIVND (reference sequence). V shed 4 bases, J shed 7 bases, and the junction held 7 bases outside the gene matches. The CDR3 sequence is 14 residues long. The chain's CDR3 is CASSTGQGMGGYTF. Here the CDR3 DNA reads TGTGCCAGTAGTACCGGACAGGGGATGGGTGGCTACACCTTC.

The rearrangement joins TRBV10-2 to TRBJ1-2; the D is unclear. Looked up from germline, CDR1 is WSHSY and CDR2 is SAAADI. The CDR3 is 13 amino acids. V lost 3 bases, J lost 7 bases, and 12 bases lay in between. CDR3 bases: TGCGCCAGCAGTGACACCAGCCGGTTTGGCTACACCTTC. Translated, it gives CASSDTSRFGYTF.

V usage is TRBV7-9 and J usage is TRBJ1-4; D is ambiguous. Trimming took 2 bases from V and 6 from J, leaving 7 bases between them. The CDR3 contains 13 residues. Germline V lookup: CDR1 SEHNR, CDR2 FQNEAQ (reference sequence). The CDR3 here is CASSLNGYEKLFF. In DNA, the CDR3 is TGTGCCAGCAGCTTAAACGGGTATGAAAAACTGTTTTTT.

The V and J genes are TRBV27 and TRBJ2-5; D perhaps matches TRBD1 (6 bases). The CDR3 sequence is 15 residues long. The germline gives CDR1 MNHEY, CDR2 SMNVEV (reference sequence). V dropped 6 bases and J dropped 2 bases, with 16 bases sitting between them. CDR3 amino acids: CASRSDRIKQETQYF. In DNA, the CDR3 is TGTGCCAGCAGATCAGACAGGATTAAGCAAGAGACCCAGTACTTC.

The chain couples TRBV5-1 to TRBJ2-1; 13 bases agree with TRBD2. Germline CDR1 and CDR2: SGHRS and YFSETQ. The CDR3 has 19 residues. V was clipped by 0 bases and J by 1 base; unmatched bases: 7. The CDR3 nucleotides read TGCGCCAGCAGCTTGGGAACTAGCGGGGGGGCAGGATCCTACAATGAGCAGTTCTTC. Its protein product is CASSLGTSGGAGSYNEQFF. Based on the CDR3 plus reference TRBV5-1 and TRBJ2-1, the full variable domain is KAGVTQTPRYLIKTRGQQVTLSCSPISGHRSVSWYQQTPGQGLQFLFEYFSETQRNKGNFPGRFSGRQFSNSRSEMNVSTLELGDSALYLCASSLGTSGGAGSYNEQFFGPGTRLTVL.

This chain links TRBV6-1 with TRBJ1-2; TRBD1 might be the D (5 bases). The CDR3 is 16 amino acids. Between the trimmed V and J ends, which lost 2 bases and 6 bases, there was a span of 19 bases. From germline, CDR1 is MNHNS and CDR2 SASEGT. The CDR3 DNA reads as TGTGCCAGCAGTGAACCGCAGGGAGGGAAGACGCATGGCTACACCTTC. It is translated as CASSEPQGGKTHGYTF.

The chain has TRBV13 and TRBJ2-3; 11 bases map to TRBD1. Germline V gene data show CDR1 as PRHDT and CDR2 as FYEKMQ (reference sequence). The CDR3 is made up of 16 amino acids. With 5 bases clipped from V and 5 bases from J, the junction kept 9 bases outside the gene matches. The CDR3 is CASSPRTGGTGDTQYF. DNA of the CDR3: TGTGCCAGCAGCCCACGGACAGGGGGCACGGGAGATACGCAGTATTTT.

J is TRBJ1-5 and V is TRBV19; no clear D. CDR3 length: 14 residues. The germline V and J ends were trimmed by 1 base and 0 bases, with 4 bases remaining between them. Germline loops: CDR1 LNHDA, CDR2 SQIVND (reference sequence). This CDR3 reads CASSIGNSNQPQHF. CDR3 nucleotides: TGTGCCAGTAGTATAGGGAATAGCAATCAGCCCCAGCATTTT. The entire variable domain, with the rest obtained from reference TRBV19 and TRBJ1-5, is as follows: DGGITQSPKYLFRKEGQNVTLSCEQNLNHDAMYWYRQDPGQGLRLIYYSQIVNDFQKGDIAEGYSVSREKKESFPLTVTSAQKNPTAFYLCASSIGNSNQPQHFGDGTRLSIL.

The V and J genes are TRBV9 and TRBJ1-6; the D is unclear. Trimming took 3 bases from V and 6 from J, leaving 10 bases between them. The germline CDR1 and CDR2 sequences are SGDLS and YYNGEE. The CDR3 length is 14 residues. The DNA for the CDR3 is TGTGCCAGCAGCGATGGGCAGCGTAATTCACCCCTCCACTTT. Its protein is CASSDGQRNSPLHF. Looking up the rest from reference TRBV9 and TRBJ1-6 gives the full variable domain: DSGVTQTPKHLITATGQRVTLRCSPRSGDLSVYWYQQSLDQGLQFLIQYYNGEERAKGNILERFSAQQFPDLHSELNLSSLELGDSALYFCASSDGQRNSPLHFGNGTRLTVT.